This record concerns one TCR beta chain sequence. The V end was cut by 3 bases, the J end by 4 bases, with 12 bases between. The CDR3 consists of 15 residues. Germline CDR1 reads MDHEN; CDR2 reads SYDVKM. This sample stems from a study of shared clonotypes between healthy human individuals. Data came from immunoSEQ multiplex PCR; TCRdb stores just in-frame clones and leaves some out. This table holds approximately 710,000 clones, roughly 88% found once. The sample consisted of memory CD8+ T cells from PBMCs. Regarding subset: CD45RO+ cells pooled with CCR7-negative TemRA cells. The source is a man between 18 and 29 years old in good health. Some clones in this sample may be carry-over from other donors' samples. The rearrangement links TRBV28 to TRBJ2-2; D is unclear. CDR3 loop: CASSFNLGATGELFF. The CDR3 coding sequence is TGTGCCAGCAGTTTTAACCTAGGAGCCACCGGGGAGCTGTTTTTT.